This T cell receptor beta chain came from a study of cytomegalovirus exposure and HLA in healthy donors. The CDR3 is made up of 13 amino acids. Trimming removed 0 bases at V and 7 bases at J, with 8 bases between. Germline CDR1 reads SGDLS; CDR2 reads YYNGEE. The PCR had 60 Vbeta and 13 Jbeta primers. Some clones are missing from TCRdb's copy, which holds only in-frame ones; the method was immunoSEQ multiplex PCR. The sample includes under 150,000 clones, roughly three quarters of them seen just once. This clonotype was obtained from a male donor in good health and CMV-seronegative. This rearrangement joins TRBV9 to TRBJ2-1; D uncertain. The sample taken for sequencing was PBMCs. The CDR3 DNA reads as TGTGCCAGCAGCGTAGCCCAACTTAATGAGCAGTTCTTC. Translating gives CASSVAQLNEQFF.